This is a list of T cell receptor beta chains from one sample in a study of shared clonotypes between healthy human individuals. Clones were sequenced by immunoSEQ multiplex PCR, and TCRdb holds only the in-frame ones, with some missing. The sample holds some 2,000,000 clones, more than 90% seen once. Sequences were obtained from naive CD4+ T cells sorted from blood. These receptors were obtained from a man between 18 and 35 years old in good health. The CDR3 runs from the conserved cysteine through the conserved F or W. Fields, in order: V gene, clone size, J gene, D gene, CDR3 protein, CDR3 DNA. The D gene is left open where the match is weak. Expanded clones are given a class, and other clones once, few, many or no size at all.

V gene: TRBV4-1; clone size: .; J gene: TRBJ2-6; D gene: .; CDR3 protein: CASSQDGGAGANVLTF; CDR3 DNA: TGCGCCAGCAGCCAGGATGGAGGGGCTGGGGCCAACGTCCTGACTTTC
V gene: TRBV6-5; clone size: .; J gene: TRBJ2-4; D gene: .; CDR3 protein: CASSSAGLGQNIQYF; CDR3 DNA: TGTGCCAGCAGTTCGGCGGGGTTAGGGCAAAACATTCAGTACTTC
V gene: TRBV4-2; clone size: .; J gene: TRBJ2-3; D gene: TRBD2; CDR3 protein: CASSQEKLAGLDTQYF; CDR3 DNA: TGTGCCAGCAGCCAAGAGAAACTAGCGGGATTAGATACGCAGTATTTT
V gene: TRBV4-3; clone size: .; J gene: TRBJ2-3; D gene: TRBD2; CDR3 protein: CASSQGLAGGSDTQYF; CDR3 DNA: TGCGCCAGCAGCCAAGGACTAGCGGGAGGTTCGGATACGCAGTATTTT
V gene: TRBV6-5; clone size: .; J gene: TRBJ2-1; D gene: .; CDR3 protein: CASSYFGLAGEQFF; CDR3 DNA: TGTGCCAGCAGTTACTTCGGCCTAGCTGGTGAGCAGTTCTTC
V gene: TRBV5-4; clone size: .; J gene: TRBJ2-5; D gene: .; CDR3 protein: CASSFLAGQETQYF; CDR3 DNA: TGTGCCAGCAGCTTTCTAGCTGGCCAAGAGACCCAGTACTTC
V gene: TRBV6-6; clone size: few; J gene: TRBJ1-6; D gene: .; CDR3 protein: CASSYPGRGDSPLHF; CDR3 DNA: TGTGCCAGCAGTTACCCCGGGAGGGGCGACTCACCCCTCCACTTT
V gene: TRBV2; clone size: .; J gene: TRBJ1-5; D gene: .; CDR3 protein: CASSDTETARDF; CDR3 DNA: TGTGCCAGCAGTGATACGGAAACAGCAAGGGATTTT
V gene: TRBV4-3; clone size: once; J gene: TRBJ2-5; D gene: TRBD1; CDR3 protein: CASSQEGQGPVETQYF; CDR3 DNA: TGCGCCAGCAGCCAGGAGGGACAGGGCCCGGTGGAGACCCAGTACTTC
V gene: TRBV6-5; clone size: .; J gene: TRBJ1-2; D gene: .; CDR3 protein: CASSYSVGYGYTF; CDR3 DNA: TGTGCCAGCAGTTACTCGGTCGGCTATGGCTACACCTTC
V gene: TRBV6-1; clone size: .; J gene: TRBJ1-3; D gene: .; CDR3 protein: CASSATDSSGNTIYF; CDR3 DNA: TGTGCCAGCAGTGCGACGGACAGCTCTGGAAACACCATATATTTT
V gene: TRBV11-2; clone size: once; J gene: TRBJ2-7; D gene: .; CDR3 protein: CASSLVRGTYEQYF; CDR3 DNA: TGTGCCAGCAGCTTAGTACGTGGGACCTACGAGCAGTACTTC
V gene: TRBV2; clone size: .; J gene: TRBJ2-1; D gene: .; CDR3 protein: CASGPRSSYNEQFF; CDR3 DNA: TGTGCCTCCGGCCCACGGAGCTCCTACAATGAGCAGTTCTTC
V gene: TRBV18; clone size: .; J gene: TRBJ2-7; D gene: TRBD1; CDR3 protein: CASSRRQGVNYEQYF; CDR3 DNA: TGTGCCAGCTCACGTCGACAGGGGGTAAACTACGAGCAGTACTTC
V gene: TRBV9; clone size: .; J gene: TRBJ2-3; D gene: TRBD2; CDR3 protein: CASSVAGGSGRADTQYF; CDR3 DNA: TGTGCCAGCAGCGTAGCCGGGGGTAGCGGGAGGGCGGATACGCAGTATTTT
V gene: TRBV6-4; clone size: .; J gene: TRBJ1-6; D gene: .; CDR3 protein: CASSVDLGNSPLHF; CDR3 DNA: TGTGCCAGCAGTGTTGACCTGGGGAATTCACCCCTCCACTTT
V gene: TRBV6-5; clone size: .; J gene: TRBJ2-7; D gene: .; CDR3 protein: CASSYVDKSGNEQYF; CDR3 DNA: TGTGCCAGCAGTTACGTCGACAAAAGTGGAAACGAGCAGTACTTC
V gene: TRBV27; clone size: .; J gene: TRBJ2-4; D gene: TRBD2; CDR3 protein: CASSPPGLVKNIQYF; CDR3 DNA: TGTGCCAGCAGCCCTCCGGGACTAGTAAAAAACATTCAGTACTTC
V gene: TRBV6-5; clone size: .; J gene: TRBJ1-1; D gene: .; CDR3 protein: CASSGGGTEAFF; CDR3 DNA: TGTGCCAGCAGCGGGGGGGGTACTGAAGCTTTCTTT
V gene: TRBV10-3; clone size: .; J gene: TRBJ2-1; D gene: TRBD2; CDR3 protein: CAISTGTSGNYNEQFF; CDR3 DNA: TGTGCCATCAGTACCGGGACTAGCGGGAACTACAATGAGCAGTTCTTC
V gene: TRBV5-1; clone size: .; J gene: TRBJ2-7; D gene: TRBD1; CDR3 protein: CASSSGQAVPPYEQYF; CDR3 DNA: TGCGCCAGCAGCTCGGGACAGGCTGTCCCCCCCTACGAGCAGTACTTC
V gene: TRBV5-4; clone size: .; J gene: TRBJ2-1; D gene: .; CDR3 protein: CASSLAGETYNEQFF; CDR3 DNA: TGTGCCAGCAGCTTGGCGGGAGAAACCTACAATGAGCAGTTCTTC
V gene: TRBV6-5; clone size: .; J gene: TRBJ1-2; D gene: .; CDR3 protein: CASSQPRQSGYTF; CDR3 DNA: TGTGCCAGCAGCCAACCCCGACAGTCCGGCTACACCTTC
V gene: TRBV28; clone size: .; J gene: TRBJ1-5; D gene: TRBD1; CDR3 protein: CASSFGTGLQPQHF; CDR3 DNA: TGTGCCAGCAGCTTCGGGACAGGGCTTCAGCCCCAGCATTTT
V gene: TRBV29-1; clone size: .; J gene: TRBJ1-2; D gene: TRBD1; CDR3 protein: CSVVSGTGGYGYTF; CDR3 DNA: TGCAGCGTCGTGAGTGGGACAGGGGGCTATGGCTACACCTTC
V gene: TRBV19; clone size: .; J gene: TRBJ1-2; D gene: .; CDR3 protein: CASSWGANYGYTF; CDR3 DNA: TGTGCCAGTAGTTGGGGGGCCAACTATGGCTACACCTTC
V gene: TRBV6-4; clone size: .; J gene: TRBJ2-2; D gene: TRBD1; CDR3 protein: CASRGQGNTGELFF; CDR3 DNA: TGTGCCAGCAGGGGACAGGGAAACACCGGGGAGCTGTTTTTT
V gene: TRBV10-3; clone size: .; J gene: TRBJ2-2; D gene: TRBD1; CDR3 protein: CAAHRGAGELFF; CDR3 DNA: TGTGCCGCCCACAGGGGCGCCGGGGAGCTGTTTTTT
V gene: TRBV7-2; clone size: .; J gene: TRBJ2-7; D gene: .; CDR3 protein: CASSLNTGSGEQYF; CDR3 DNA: TGTGCCAGCAGCTTGAACACAGGGAGCGGGGAGCAGTACTTC
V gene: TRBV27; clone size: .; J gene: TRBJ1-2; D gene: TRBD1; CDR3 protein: CASSPILQGVYYGYTF; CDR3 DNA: TGTGCCAGCAGTCCGATCCTACAGGGGGTTTACTATGGCTACACCTTC
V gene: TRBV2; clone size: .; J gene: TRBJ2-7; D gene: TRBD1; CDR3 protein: CASSARTGGNEQYF; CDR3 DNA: TGTGCCAGCAGTGCTCGGACAGGGGGCAACGAGCAGTACTTC
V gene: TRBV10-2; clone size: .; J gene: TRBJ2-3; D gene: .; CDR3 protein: CASSDTDTQYF; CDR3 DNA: TGCGCCAGCAGTGACACAGATACGCAGTATTTT
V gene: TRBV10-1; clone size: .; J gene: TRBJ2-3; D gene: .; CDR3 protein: CASSDGHGGDTQYF; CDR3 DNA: TGCGCCAGCAGTGATGGTCATGGTGGAGATACGCAGTATTTT
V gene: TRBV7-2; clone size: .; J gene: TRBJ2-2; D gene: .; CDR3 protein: CASSLITGELFF; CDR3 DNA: TGTGCCAGCAGCTTAATAACCGGGGAGCTGTTTTTT
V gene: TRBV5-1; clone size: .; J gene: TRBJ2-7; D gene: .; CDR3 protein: CASTRDNGEQYF; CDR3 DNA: TGCGCCAGCACCAGGGACAACGGCGAGCAGTACTTC
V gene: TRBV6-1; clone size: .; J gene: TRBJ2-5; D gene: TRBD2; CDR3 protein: CASRTSGGASEYF; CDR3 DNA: TGTGCCAGCAGGACTAGCGGGGGGGCCTCCGAGTACTTC
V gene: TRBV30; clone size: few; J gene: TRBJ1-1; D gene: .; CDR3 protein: CAVMGILDTEAFF; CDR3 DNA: TGTGCCGTTATGGGGATTTTAGACACTGAAGCTTTCTTT
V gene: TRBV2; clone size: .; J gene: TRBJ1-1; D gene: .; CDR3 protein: CASSDQGVNTEAFF; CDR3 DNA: TGTGCCAGCAGTGACCAGGGAGTGAACACTGAAGCTTTCTTT
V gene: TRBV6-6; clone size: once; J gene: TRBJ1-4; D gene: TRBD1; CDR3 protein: CASSRTGQTNEKLFF; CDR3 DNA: TGTGCCAGCAGCCGGACAGGGCAAACTAATGAAAAACTGTTTTTT
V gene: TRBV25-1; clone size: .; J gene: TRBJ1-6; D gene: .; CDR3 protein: CASSAPSSSPLHF; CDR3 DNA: TGTGCCAGCAGTGCTCCCAGCTCTTCACCCCTCCACTTT
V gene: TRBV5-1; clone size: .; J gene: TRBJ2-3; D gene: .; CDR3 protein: CASSLAISTDTQYF; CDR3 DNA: TGCGCCAGCAGCTTGGCAATAAGCACAGATACGCAGTATTTT
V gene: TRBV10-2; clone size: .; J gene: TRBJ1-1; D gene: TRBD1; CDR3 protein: CASSRQGGDTEAFF; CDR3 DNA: TGCGCCAGCAGCCGACAGGGGGGGGACACTGAAGCTTTCTTT
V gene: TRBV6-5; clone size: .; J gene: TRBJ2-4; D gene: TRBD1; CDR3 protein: CASSLDRSIQYF; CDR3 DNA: TGTGCCAGCAGCCTGGACAGGAGCATTCAGTACTTC
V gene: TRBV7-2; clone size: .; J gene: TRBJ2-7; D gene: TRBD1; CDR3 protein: CASTVDRAYYEQYF; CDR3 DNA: TGTGCCAGCACCGTTGACAGGGCCTACTACGAGCAGTACTTC
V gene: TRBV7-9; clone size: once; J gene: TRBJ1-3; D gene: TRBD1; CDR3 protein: CASSTRTGGSSGNTIYF; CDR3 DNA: TGTGCCAGCAGCACAAGGACAGGTGGAAGCTCTGGAAACACCATATATTTT
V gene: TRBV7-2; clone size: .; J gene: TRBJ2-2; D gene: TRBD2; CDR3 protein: CASSPTKGSGITGELFF; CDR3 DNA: TGTGCCAGCAGCCCGACTAAGGGAAGCGGGATAACCGGGGAGCTGTTTTTT
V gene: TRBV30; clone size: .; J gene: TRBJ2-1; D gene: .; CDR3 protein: CAWRGRRDEQFF; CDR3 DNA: TGTGCCTGGAGGGGGCGGCGGGATGAGCAGTTCTTC